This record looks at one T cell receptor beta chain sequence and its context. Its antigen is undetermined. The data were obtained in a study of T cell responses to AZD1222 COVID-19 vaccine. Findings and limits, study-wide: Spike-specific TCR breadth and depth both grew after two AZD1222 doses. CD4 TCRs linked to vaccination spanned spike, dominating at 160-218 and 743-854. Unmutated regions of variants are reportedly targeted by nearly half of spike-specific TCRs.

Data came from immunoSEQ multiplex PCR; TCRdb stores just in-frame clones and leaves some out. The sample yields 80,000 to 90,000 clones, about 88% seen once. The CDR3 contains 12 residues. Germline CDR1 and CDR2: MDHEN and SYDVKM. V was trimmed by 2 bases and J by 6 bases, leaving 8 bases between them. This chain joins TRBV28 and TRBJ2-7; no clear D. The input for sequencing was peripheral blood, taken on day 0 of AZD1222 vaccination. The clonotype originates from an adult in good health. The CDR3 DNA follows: TGTGCCAGCAGTTTACGTTTGAGCGAGCAGTACTTC. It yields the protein CASSLRLSEQYF.